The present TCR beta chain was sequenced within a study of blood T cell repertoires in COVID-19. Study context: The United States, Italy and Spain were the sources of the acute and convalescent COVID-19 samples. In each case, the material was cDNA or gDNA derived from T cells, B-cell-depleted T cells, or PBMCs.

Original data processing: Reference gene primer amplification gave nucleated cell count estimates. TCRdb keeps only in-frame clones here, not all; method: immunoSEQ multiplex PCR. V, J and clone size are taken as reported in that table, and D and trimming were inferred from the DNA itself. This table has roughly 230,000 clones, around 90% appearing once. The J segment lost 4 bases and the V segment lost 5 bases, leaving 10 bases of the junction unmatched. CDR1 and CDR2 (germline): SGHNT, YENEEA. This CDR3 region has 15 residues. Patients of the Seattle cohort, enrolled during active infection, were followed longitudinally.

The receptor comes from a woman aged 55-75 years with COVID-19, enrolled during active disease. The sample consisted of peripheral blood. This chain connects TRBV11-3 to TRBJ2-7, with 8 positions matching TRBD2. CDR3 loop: CASSPGGGRGYEQYF. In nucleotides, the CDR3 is TGTGCCAGCAGCCCCGGGGGGGGGAGAGGGTACGAGCAGTACTTC. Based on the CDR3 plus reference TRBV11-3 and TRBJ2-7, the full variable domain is EAGVVQSPRYKIIEKKQPVAFWCNPISGHNTLYWYLQNLGQGPELLIRYENEEAVDDSQLPKDRFSAERLKGVDSTLKIQPAELGDSAVYLCASSPGGGRGYEQYFGPGTRLTVT.